The TCR beta chain described here comes from a study of cytomegalovirus exposure and HLA in healthy donors. Whole-study findings and limits: Researchers catalogued approximately 170 TCR beta chains as cytomegalovirus-associated.

V was cut by 1 base and J by 3 bases, with 18 bases left in between. Germline lookup yields CDR1 MGHDK and CDR2 SYGVNS. The CDR3 has 17 residues. Vbeta (60) and Jbeta (13) primers were used in the PCR. As originally analysed: In a later analysis, some 10 million of about 80 million unique beta chains occurred in at least two donors. Sequencing was performed with immunoSEQ multiplex PCR; in TCRdb, only in-frame clones are kept and a portion is missing. D and trimming were read from the DNA, whereas the V and J calls and clone size are those reported in that table. In the table there are about 170,000 clones, about three quarters of which are singletons. With respect to this clone: The target antigen is unknown.

The chain uses TRBV25-1 and TRBJ1-1; possibly TRBD1 for D (5 bases). The sequence was collected from a female donor in good health and CMV-seronegative. Specimen: PBMCs. CDR3 DNA: TGTGCCAGCAGTGAATGGGGGGGAGGGATGATGGACACTGAAGCTTTCTTT. Protein product: CASSEWGGGMMDTEAFF.